This T cell receptor beta chain derives from a study of blood T cells in healthy people across ages. Study outcomes and limitations: A strong correlation between TCR beta diversity and naive T cell percentage was seen. Per million T cells, the diversity of TCR beta decreased roughly linearly as age advanced.

This clonotype was detected a few times. As yet, its antigen is unknown. Combining a sample-barcoded 5' primer with a J-beta primer mix, a second PCR ran for roughly 6 to 11 cycles. A template-switch adaptor containing 12 random nucleotides labeled each cDNA molecule. A single record per CDR3 protein comes from TCRdb applying MiXCR to the 5' RACE reads. The table lists over 950,000 distinct CDR3 sequences, roughly two fifths of them singletons. From germline, CDR1 is SGHAT and CDR2 FQNNGV. The CDR3 runs 13 residues. V was cut by 5 bases and J by 11 bases, with 18 bases left in between. This clonotype was sampled from a man aged 18 to 30 in good health. The chain joins TRBV11-2 to TRBJ2-5; a possible D gene is TRBD1 (6 bases). Sample: blood. CDR3: CASSRGQPNEQYF. The CDR3 nucleotides are TGTGCCAGCAGCCGGGGACAACCGAATGAGCAGTACTTC.